A selection of T cell receptor beta chains follows, all from one sample in a study of shared clonotypes between healthy human individuals. Assay: immunoSEQ multiplex PCR; the TCRdb copy retains only in-frame clones and omits some. In the table there are around 560,000 clones, about 95% of which are singletons. Source material: naive CD8+ T cells sorted from blood. The receptors come from a woman in her thirties in good health. Both conserved end residues are part of each CDR3. A D gene is named only where the DNA matches it firmly. The size field is filled for only some rows; it gives once, few, many or a size class.

TRBV27	-	-	TRBJ1-4	TGTGCCAGCAGTTTATTCCCGGGACAATCCGAAAAACTGTTTTTT	CASSLFPGQSEKLFF
TRBV27	-	-	TRBJ1-5	TGTGCCAGCAGTATTCATAGCAATCAGCCCCAGCATTTT	CASSIHSNQPQHF
TRBV5-1	-	TRBD2	TRBJ2-2	TGCGCCAGCAGCTGGCCGGGACTAGCGCCGACCAACACCGGGGAGCTGTTTTTT	CASSWPGLAPTNTGELFF
TRBV19	-	TRBD1	TRBJ1-5	TGTGCCAGTAGGACTGAGCCGGGACAGGGAATAGTATGGCAGCCCCAGCATTTT	CASRTEPGQGIVWQPQHF
TRBV11-3	-	-	TRBJ2-3	TGTGCCAGCAGCTTAGGTCGGGGGATGGATACGCAGTATTTT	CASSLGRGMDTQYF
TRBV28	-	-	TRBJ1-3	TGTGCCAGCAGCTCAGGACTTGGAAACACCATATATTTT	CASSSGLGNTIYF
TRBV28	-	TRBD2	TRBJ2-3	TGTGCCAGCAGCAATAGCGGGAGGGGCGCAGATACGCAGTATTTT	CASSNSGRGADTQYF
TRBV5-1	-	-	TRBJ2-2	TGCGCCAGCAGCTTGGCTCTTAACTCTCCCGGGGAGCTGTTTTTT	CASSLALNSPGELFF
TRBV6-5	-	TRBD2	TRBJ2-1	TGTGCCAGCAGTTTTCGGGAGGGATACAATGAGCAGTTCTTC	CASSFREGYNEQFF
TRBV15	once	-	TRBJ1-2	TGTGCCACCAGCAGCTACGGACAGCTAGGCGATGGCTACACCTTC	CATSSYGQLGDGYTF
TRBV28	-	-	TRBJ2-7	TGTGCCAGCAGTTTCGAGATGCACGAGCAGTACTTC	CASSFEMHEQYF
TRBV5-8	-	-	TRBJ1-1	TGTGCCAGCAGCTTGGGGGTCAACACTGAAGCTTTCTTT	CASSLGVNTEAFF
TRBV28	-	-	TRBJ2-5	TGTGCCAGCAGTTTCAGAGAGACCCAGTACTTC	CASSFRETQYF
TRBV29-1	-	-	TRBJ2-7	TGCAGCGTTGAAGGGGGGCGGGAGAGTCCCTACGAGCAGTACTTC	CSVEGGRESPYEQYF
TRBV11-1	-	TRBD1	TRBJ2-1	TGTGCCAGCAGCCTAGAAGACAGGGGTGCATACAATGAGCAGTTCTTC	CASSLEDRGAYNEQFF
TRBV9	-	TRBD2	TRBJ2-3	TGTGCCAGCAGCGTAGGCGGGAGGGACACAGATACGCAGTATTTT	CASSVGGRDTDTQYF
TRBV19	-	-	TRBJ1-5	TGTGCCAGTAGTTCCGGGACTTTCGTCAATCAGCCCCAGCATTTT	CASSSGTFVNQPQHF
TRBV29-1	few	TRBD1	TRBJ1-2	TGCAGCGTCGCTGGACAGGGGAGGTATGGCTACACCTTC	CSVAGQGRYGYTF
TRBV5-6	-	-	TRBJ1-1	TGTGCCAGCAGCTTGGGGGACACTGAAGCTTTCTTT	CASSLGDTEAFF
TRBV6-6	once	-	TRBJ1-3	TGTGCCAGCAGTTACTGGGGAGGGGACACCATATATTTT	CASSYWGGDTIYF
TRBV2	-	-	TRBJ2-1	TGTGCCAGCAGTTTACAGGGTCCCTCGCCTTACAATGAGCAGTTCTTC	CASSLQGPSPYNEQFF
TRBV27	-	TRBD2	TRBJ2-7	TGTGCCAGCAGCCTGACTAGCGGGGGCTCCTACGAGCAGTACTTC	CASSLTSGGSYEQYF